This entry concerns a single T cell receptor beta chain. This record comes from a study of blood T cell repertoires in COVID-19. Sequenced by immunoSEQ multiplex PCR; TCRdb stores in-frame clones only, minus some. The table records about 120,000 clones, 79% of them present only once. The CDR3 spans 14 residues. V lost 4 bases to trimming and J lost 9 bases, with 18 bases between them. CDR1 MNHEY and CDR2 SVGAGI come from the germline V gene. The genes are TRBV6-5 and TRBJ2-5, with D possibly being TRBD2 (6 bases). The TCR comes from a woman older than 75 with acute or convalescent COVID-19. The source material was peripheral blood. The CDR3 region has the DNA TGTGCCAGCAGTTCCCGGGACCTAGCGAGGGCCCAGTACTTC. Translated, it gives CASSSRDLARAQYF.